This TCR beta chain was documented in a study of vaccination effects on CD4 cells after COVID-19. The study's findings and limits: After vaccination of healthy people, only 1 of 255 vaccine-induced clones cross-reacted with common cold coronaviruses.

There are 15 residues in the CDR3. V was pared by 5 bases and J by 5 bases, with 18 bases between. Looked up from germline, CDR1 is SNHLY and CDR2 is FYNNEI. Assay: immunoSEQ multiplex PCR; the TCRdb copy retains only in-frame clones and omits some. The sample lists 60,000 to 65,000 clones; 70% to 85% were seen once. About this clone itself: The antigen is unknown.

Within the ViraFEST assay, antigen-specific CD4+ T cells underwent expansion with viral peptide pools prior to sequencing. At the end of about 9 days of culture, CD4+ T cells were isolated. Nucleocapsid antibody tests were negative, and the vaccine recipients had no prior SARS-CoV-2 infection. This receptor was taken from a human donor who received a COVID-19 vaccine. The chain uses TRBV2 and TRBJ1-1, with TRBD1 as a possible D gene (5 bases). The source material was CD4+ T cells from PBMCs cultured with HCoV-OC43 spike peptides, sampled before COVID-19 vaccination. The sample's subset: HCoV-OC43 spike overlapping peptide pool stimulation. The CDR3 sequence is CASSLNWGTGTEAFF. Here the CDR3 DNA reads TGTGCCAGCAGTCTCAACTGGGGCACTGGGACTGAAGCTTTCTTT.